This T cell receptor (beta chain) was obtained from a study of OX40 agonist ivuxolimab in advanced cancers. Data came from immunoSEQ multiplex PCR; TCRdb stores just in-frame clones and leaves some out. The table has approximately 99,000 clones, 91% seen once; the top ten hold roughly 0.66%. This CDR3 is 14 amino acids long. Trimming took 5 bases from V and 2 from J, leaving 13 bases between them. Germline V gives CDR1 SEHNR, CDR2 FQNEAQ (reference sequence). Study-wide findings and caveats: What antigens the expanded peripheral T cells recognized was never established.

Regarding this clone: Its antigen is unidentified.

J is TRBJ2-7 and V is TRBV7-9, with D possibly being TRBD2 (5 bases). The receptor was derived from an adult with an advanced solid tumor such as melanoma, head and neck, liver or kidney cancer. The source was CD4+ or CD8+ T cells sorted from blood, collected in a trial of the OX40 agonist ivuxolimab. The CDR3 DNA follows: TGTGCCAGCAGCCAAGGACTGGACCCCTACGAGCAGTACTTC. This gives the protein CASSQGLDPYEQYF.